This T cell receptor (beta chain) was profiled in a study of a mutant IDH1 vaccine in newly diagnosed glioma. Study information: The study gave patients eight vaccinations in weeks 1, 3, 5, 7, 11, 15, 19, 23. Onset of vaccination occurred 4-6 weeks following radiotherapy alone, or with temozolomide cycles. Sex among treated patients split about 60% male, roughly 40% female; mean age was approximately 40 years. The therapy given earlier, which was standard therapy, consisted of radiotherapy, temozolomide, or both, and most of the patients received both.

About this clone: Its antigen is undetermined.

From germline, CDR1 is SGHDN and CDR2 FVKESK. Trimming pared 0 bases from V and 0 bases from J, leaving 11 bases between. The CDR3 length is 16 residues. Libraries were prepared by immunoSEQ multiplex PCR; TCRdb keeps only in-frame clonotypes and omits some of them. The sample has under 95,000 clones, 75% to 95% seen once. The time point: week 5, during vaccination. A 20-mer mutant IDH1 peptide at 300 ug was injected subcutaneously with topical imiquimod. The sequence was obtained from a woman in her 50s with glioma. V gene TRBV14 combines with J gene TRBJ1-1; the D is unclear. The specimen comprised PBMCs, sampled from a glioma patient whose treatment included an IDH1 peptide vaccine. CDR3 nucleotides: TGTGCCAGCAGCCAAGATAGGGTCATGATGAACACTGAAGCTTTCTTT. Protein sequence: CASSQDRVMMNTEAFF.